The 9 T cell receptor beta chains below come from one sample, sequenced in a study of blood T cell repertoires in COVID-19. The repertoire was sequenced with immunoSEQ multiplex PCR; TCRdb's copy has only in-frame clones and lacks some. The sample holds approximately 240,000 clones, around nine tenths seen once. Sequenced material: peripheral blood. Receptors originate from a man aged 25 to 40 with COVID-19, enrolled during active disease.

In the case of this clone: The identical CDR3 is also encoded by other nucleotide sequences in the sample. The V call is TRBV10-3, the J call TRBJ1-5, with D perhaps TRBD1 (6 bases). Germline V gene lookup returns CDR1 ENHRY and CDR2 SYGVKD. V lost 0 bases to trimming and J lost 7 bases, with 10 bases between them. The CDR3 has 14 amino acids. The CDR3 DNA reads TGTGCCATCAGTGAGTCGACAGGCGGGCAGCCCCAGCATTTT. It codes for CAISESTGGQPQHF.

The CDR3 coding sequence is TGTGCCAGCAGCTTGGATCCGGGGGGGAACACTGAAGCTTTCTTT. Its translation: CASSLDPGGNTEAFF. The chain is built from TRBV5-5 and TRBJ1-1; D possibly corresponds to TRBD1 (5 bases). The germline CDR1 and CDR2 sequences are SGHKS and YYEKEE (reference sequence). V was cut by 0 bases and J by 1 base, with 10 bases left in between. CDR3 length: 15 amino acids.

J is TRBJ1-6 and V is TRBV4-1; 11 bases align to TRBD1. Germline loops: CDR1 MGHRA, CDR2 YSYEKL. V lost 0 bases to trimming and J lost 7 bases; unmatched junction nucleotides: 5. The CDR3 consists of 17 residues. CDR3 in DNA: TGCGCCAGCAGCCAAGACGTGGGACAGGGGGGCAATTCACCCCTCCACTTT. Translating gives CASSQDVGQGGNSPLHF.

The rearrangement links TRBV9 to TRBJ2-7, with TRBD2 matching 8 bases. Losses at the gene ends were 0 bases for V and 5 bases for J; bases not matched to a gene: 10. Germline CDR1 SGDLS, CDR2 YYNGEE. The CDR3 has 16 amino acids. The CDR3 is CASSVGFSLAADEQYF. CDR3 DNA: TGTGCCAGCAGCGTAGGGTTTTCACTAGCGGCAGACGAGCAGTACTTC.

Comments on this clone: Within the sample, other DNA sequences also encode this same CDR3. The chain links TRBV5-1 to TRBJ1-1, with TRBD1 as a possible D gene (5 bases). This CDR3 is 14 amino acids long. Germline V CDR1 and CDR2: SGHRS, YFSETQ. V lost 2 bases to trimming and J lost 1 base, with 9 bases between them. The CDR3 nucleotides read TGCGCCAGCAGCTTAGGGGCAGGGAACACTGAAGCTTTCTTT. Protein sequence: CASSLGAGNTEAFF.

The DNA of the CDR3 is TGTGCCAGCAGCCTAACGGGACAGTACAATCAGCCCCAGCATTTT. Its translation is CASSLTGQYNQPQHF. The V gene is TRBV9, the J gene TRBJ1-5, with 7 bases that match TRBD1. J lost 3 bases, V lost 4 bases, and 7 bases had no gene match. The length of the CDR3 is 15 residues. Germline-derived CDR1 and CDR2 are SGDLS and YYNGEE.

The chain has TRBV19 and TRBJ1-5; 7 bases are a match to TRBD1. After removal of 6 bases from V and 4 bases from J, the junction contained 21 bases not matched to a gene. The CDR3 is 19 amino acids. Germline V CDR1 and CDR2: LNHDA, SQIVND (reference sequence). The DNA of the CDR3 is TGTGCCAGTAGCTCTAGCCGATCGAGAGGGACAGTAACTAATCAGCCCCAGCATTTT. Protein product: CASSSSRSRGTVTNQPQHF.

This chain connects TRBV11-3 to TRBJ2-7; 8 bases are a match to TRBD1. The CDR3 consists of 14 residues. J was trimmed by 5 bases and V by 1 base; bases with no gene match: 4. The germline V gene encodes CDR1 SGHNT and CDR2 YENEEA. In DNA, the CDR3 is TGTGCCAGCAGCTTAGGACAGGGGTACGACGAGCAGTACTTC. Protein product: CASSLGQGYDEQYF.

The chain is built from TRBV5-6 and TRBJ2-7; 11 bases agree with TRBD1. Germline V gene lookup returns CDR1 SGHDT and CDR2 YYEEEE. This CDR3 is 18 amino acids long. Germline trimming cut 1 base from V and 3 bases from J; bases unmatched to any gene: 12. The CDR3 sequence: CASSLRTGGAFSLYEQYF. Here the CDR3 DNA reads TGTGCCAGCAGCTTGAGGACAGGGGGCGCTTTTTCTCTCTACGAGCAGTACTTC.